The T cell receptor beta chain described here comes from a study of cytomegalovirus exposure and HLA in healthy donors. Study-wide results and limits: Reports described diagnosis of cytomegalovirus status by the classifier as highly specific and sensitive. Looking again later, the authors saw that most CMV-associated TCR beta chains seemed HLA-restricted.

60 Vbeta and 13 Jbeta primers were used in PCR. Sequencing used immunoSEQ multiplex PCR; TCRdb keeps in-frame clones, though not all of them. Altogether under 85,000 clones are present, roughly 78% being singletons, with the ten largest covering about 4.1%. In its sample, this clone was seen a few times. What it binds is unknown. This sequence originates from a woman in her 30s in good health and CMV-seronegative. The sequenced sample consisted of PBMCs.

CDR3 DNA: TGTGCCAGTTCCGGGACAGGGGGCTCCTATGGCTACACCTTC. It is translated as CASSGTGGSYGYTF. The J gene is TRBJ1-2, the V gene TRBV7-2; 12 nucleotides match TRBD1. V lost 9 bases and J lost 4; bases outside the gene matches: 6. From germline, CDR1 is SGHTA and CDR2 FQGNSA. CDR3 size: 14 residues.